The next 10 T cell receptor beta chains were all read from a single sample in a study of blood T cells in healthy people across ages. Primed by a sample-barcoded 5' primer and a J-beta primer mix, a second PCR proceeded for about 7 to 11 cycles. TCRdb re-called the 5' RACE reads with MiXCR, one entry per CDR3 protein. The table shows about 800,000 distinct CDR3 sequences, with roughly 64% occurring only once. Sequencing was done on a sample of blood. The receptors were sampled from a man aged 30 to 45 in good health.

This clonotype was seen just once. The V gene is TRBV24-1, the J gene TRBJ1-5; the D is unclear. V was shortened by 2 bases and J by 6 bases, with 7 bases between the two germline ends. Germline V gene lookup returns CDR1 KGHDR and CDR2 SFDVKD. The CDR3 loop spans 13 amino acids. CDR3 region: CATSDSLGQPQHF. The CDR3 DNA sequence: TGTGCCACCAGTGATTCGCTGGGTCAGCCCCAGCATTTT.

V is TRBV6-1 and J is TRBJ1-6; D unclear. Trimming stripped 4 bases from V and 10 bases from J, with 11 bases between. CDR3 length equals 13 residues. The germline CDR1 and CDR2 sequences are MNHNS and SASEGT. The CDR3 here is CASSASGLSPLHF. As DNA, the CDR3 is TGTGCCAGCAGTGCATCCGGGCTCTCACCCCTCCACTTT.

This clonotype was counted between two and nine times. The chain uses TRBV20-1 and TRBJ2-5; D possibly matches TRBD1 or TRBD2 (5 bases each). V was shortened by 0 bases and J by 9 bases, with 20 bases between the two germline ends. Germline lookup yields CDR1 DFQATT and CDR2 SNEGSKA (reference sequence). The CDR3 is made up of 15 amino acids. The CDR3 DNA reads TGCAGTGCTAGAGACCTTAGAGGGGACCTGATTCCCCAGTACTTC. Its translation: CSARDLRGDLIPQYF.

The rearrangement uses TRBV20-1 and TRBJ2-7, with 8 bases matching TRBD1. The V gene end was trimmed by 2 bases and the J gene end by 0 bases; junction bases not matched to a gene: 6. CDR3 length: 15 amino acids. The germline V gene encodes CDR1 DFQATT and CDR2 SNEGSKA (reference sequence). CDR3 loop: CSARNTGTGSYEQYF. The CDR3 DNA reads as TGCAGTGCTAGAAACACCGGGACAGGCTCCTACGAGCAGTACTTC.

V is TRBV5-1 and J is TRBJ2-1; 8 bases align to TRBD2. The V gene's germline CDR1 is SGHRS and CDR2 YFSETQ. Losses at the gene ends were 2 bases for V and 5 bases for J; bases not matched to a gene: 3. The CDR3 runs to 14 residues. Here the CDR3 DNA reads TGCGCCAGCAGCTTAGATAGCGGGAACAATGAGCAGTTCTTC. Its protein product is CASSLDSGNNEQFF.

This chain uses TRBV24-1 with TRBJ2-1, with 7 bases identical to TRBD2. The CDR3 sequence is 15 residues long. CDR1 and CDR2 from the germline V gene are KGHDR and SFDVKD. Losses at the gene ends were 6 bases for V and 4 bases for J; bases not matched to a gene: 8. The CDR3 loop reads CATSLRGGGYNEQFF. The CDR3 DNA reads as TGTGCCACCAGTCTGAGGGGCGGGGGTTACAATGAGCAGTTCTTC.

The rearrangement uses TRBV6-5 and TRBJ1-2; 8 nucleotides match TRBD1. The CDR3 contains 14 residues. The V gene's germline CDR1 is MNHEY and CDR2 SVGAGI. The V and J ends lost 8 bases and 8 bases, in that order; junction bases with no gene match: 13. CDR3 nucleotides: TGTGCCAGCCTAGGAACAGGGGGAGTTGGGGGCTACACCTTC. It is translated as CASLGTGGVGGYTF.

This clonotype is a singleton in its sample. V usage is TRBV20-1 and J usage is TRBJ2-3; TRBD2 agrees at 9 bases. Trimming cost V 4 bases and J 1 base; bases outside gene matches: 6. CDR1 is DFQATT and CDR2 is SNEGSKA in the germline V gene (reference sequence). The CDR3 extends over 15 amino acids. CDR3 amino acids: CSANAWTSGTDTQYF. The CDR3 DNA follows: TGCAGTGCTAACGCTTGGACTAGCGGCACAGATACGCAGTATTTT.

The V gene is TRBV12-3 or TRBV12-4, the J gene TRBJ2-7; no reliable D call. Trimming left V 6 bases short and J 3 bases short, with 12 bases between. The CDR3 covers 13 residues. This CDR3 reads CASREQNGYEQYF. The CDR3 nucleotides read TGTGCCAGCAGGGAGCAGAATGGCTACGAGCAGTACTTC.

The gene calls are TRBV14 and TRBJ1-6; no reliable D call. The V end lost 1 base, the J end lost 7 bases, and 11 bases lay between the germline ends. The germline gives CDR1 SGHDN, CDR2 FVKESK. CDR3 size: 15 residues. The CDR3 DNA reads TGTGCCAGCAGCCAAGGAACCTGGTGGAATTCACCCCTCCACTTT. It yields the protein CASSQGTWWNSPLHF.